The clone carrying this T cell receptor beta chain occurred many times. This entry comes from a study of human T cells and chemical hapten exposure. In the study overall: Donors were sensitized with 2% DPC on the upper inner arm. Upper-back patch tests with 0.01% DPC were read at 6 days.

Described time point: pre-sensitization, week 0. Treatment reported: therapeutic diphenylcyclopropenone sensitization with weekly scalp DPC. The length of the CDR3 is 16 residues. V lost 6 bases, J lost 5 bases, and 22 bases lay in between. Germline values: CDR1 MNHEY, CDR2 SVGAGI. MiXCR, run by TCRdb on the RACE reads, gives a single entry per CDR3 protein. The sample includes tens of thousands of distinct CDR3 sequences, approximately 11% seen only once; the top ten take approximately 5.5%. The chain uses TRBV6-5 and TRBJ1-2; tentatively, D is TRBD1 (5 bases). The sequence came from a woman aged 50 to 60 with alopecia areata. Some clones in this sample may be carry-over from other donors' samples. The sequences come from whole blood, collected in connection with sensitization to the hapten diphenylcyclopropenone (DPC). DNA for the CDR3: TGTGCCAGCAGCCTGGATGGGGGGTCGGAACTGTATGGCTACACCTTC. Protein product: CASSLDGGSELYGYTF.